What follows are 8 T cell receptor beta chains derived from one specimen sequenced in a study of neoadjuvant anti-PD-1 for oral cavity cancer. The repertoire was sequenced with immunoSEQ multiplex PCR; TCRdb's copy has only in-frame clones and lacks some. The sample consists of tens of thousands of clones, approximately 27% of them appearing once. Regarding time point: after neoadjuvant nivolumab, at surgical resection. The source was tumor tissue, collected after nivolumab (anti-PD-1) treatment. The receptors were gathered from a person aged 40 to 85 with oral cavity squamous cell carcinoma.

The rearrangement uses TRBV28 and TRBJ1-1; a weak D match, TRBD1 (5 bases). Germline CDR1 is MDHEN and CDR2 is SYDVKM. CDR3 size: 15 residues. V lost 5 bases, J lost 2 bases, and 15 bases lay in between. Here the CDR3 reads CASSPVGTPNTEAFF. The CDR3, as DNA: TGTGCCAGCAGTCCGGTCGGGACTCCAAACACTGAAGCTTTCTTT.

The V and J genes are TRBV6-6 and TRBJ2-6; D is ambiguous. Trimming removed 2 bases from V and 1 base from J, with 9 bases in between. This CDR3 contains 16 residues. Looked up from germline, CDR1 is MNHNY and CDR2 is SVGAGI (reference sequence). CDR3 sequence (DNA): TGTGCCAGCAGTTACCTGGGGTTATCTGGGGCCAACGTCCTGACTTTC. Translated: CASSYLGLSGANVLTF.

The rearrangement links TRBV7-3 to TRBJ2-1, with D possibly being TRBD1 or TRBD2 (5 bases each). Germline V gene sequence: CDR1 SGHTA, CDR2 FQGTGA. V was shortened by 4 bases and J by 7 bases, with 23 bases between the two germline ends. This CDR3 is built from 17 residues. Here the CDR3 DNA reads TGTGCCAGCAGCTCCGGTGGGGCGTTAGGGTCGGGGAATGAGCAGTTCTTC. Translating gives CASSSGGALGSGNEQFF.

The V gene is TRBV2, the J gene TRBJ2-7; D is perhaps TRBD1 (6 bases). CDR1 and CDR2 from the germline V gene are SNHLY and FYNNEI. The CDR3 length is 14 residues. Trimming pared 6 bases from V and 2 bases from J, leaving 14 bases between. The CDR3 DNA reads TGTGCCAGCAGCAAAACAGGGATGACCTACGAGCAGTACTTC. Its protein product is CASSKTGMTYEQYF.

In this sample, this clone turned up a few times. The gene calls are TRBV30 and TRBJ1-5; D not certain. Germline CDR1 is GTSNPN and CDR2 is SVGIG (reference sequence). The CDR3 length is 14 residues. V lost 0 bases to trimming and J lost 6 bases, with 12 bases between them. The CDR3 sequence is CAWSVLAAGQPQHF. In DNA form, the CDR3 reads TGTGCCTGGAGTGTACTTGCTGCGGGTCAGCCCCAGCATTTT. Together with reference TRBV30 and TRBJ1-5, the CDR3 gives the full variable domain: SQTIHQWPATLVQPVGSPLSLECTVEGTSNPNLYWYRQAAGRGLQLLFYSVGIGQISSEVPQNLSASRPQDRQFILSSKKLLLSDSGFYLCAWSVLAAGQPQHFGDGTRLSIL.

The table lists this clone with a few counts. The chain links TRBV28 to TRBJ2-7, with 10 nucleotides matching TRBD1. Germline CDR1 MDHEN, CDR2 SYDVKM. The V gene end was trimmed by 5 bases and the J gene end by 4 bases; junction bases not matched to a gene: 5. This CDR3 comprises 14 residues. Here the CDR3 DNA reads TGTGCCAGCAGTCAGGGACAGGGGCCGTACGAGCAGTACTTC. This translates into CASSQGQGPYEQYF. Together with reference TRBV28 and TRBJ2-7, the CDR3 gives the full variable domain: DVKVTQSSRYLVKRTGEKVFLECVQDMDHENMFWYRQDPGLGLRLIYFSYDVKMKEKGDIPEGYSVSREKKERFSLILESASTNQTSMYLCASSQGQGPYEQYFGPGTRLTVT.

The V gene is TRBV29-1, the J gene TRBJ1-2; perhaps TRBD1 as D (5 bases). Germline lookup yields CDR1 SQVTM and CDR2 ANQGSEA. V was cut by 4 bases and J by 8 bases, with 17 bases left in between. CDR3 length equals 13 residues. CDR3 amino acids: CSVVGDGQRGYTF. The CDR3 DNA follows: TGCAGCGTTGTAGGGGACGGGCAGAGAGGCTACACCTTC.

The rearrangement links TRBV6-5 to TRBJ2-7; the match to TRBD1 covers 7 bases. CDR1 and CDR2 (germline): MNHEY, SVGAGI. This CDR3 has 14 amino acids. With 4 bases clipped from V and 5 bases from J, the junction kept 8 bases outside the gene matches. CDR3 amino acids: CASSSPNRGHEQYF. CDR3 coding DNA: TGTGCCAGCAGTTCCCCGAACAGGGGCCACGAGCAGTACTTC.